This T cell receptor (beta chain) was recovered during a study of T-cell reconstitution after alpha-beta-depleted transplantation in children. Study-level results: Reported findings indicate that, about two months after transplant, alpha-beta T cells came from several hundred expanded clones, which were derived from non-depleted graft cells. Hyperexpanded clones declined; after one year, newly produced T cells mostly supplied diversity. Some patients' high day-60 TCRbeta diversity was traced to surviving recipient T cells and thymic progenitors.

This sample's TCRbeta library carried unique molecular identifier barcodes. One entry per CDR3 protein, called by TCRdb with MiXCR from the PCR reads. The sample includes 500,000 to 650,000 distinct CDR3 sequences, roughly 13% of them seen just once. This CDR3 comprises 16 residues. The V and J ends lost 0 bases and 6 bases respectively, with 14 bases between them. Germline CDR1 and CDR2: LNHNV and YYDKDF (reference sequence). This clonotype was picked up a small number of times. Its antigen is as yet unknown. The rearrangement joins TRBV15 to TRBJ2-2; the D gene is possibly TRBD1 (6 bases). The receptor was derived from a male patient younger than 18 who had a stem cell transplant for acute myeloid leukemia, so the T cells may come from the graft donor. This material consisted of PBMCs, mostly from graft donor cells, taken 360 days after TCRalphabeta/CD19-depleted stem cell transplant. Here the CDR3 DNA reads TGTGCCACCAGCAGAGATCGGCGACAGGTTGCCGGGGAGCTGTTTTTT. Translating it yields CATSRDRRQVAGELFF.